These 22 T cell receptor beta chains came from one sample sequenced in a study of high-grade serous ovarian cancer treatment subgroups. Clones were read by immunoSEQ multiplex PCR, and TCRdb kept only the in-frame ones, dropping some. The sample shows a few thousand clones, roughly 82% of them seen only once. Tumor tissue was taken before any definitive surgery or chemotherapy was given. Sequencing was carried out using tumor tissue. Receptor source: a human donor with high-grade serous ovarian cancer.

The CDR3 nucleotides are TGTGCCTGGGGGACAGTTAGAGTCTACGAGCAGTACTTC. Translating gives CAWGTVRVYEQYF. J is TRBJ2-7 and V is TRBV30; 7 bases match TRBD1. V was pared by 5 bases and J by 3 bases, with 7 bases of the junction left unmatched. This CDR3 contains 13 residues. Germline V gene sequence: CDR1 GTSNPN, CDR2 SVGIG (reference sequence).

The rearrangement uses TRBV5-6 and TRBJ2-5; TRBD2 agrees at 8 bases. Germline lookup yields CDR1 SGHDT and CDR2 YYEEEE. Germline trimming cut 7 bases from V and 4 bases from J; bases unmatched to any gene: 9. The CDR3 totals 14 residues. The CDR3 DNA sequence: TGTGCCAGCTCCCTTCGAAGCGGGGGAGAGACCCAGTACTTC. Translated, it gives CASSLRSGGETQYF.

CDR3 region: CASSLAPLLTEVGNYGYTF. The CDR3 region has the DNA TGTGCCAGCAGCTTGGCCCCCCTACTTACAGAAGTGGGTAACTATGGCTACACCTTC. The chain recombines TRBV5-5 with TRBJ1-2, with D uncertain. Trimming stripped 0 bases from V and 1 base from J, with 22 bases between. The germline V gene encodes CDR1 SGHKS and CDR2 YYEKEE (reference sequence). This CDR3 contains 19 residues.

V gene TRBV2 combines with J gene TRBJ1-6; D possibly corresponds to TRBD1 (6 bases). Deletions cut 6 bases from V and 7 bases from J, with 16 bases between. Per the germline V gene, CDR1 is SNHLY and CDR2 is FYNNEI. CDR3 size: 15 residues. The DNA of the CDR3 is TGTGCCAGCAGGCGGACAGATAATCAAAATTCACCCCTCCACTTT. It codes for CASRRTDNQNSPLHF. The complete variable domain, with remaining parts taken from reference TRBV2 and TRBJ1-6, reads EPEVTQTPSHQVTQMGQEVILRCVPISNHLYFYWYRQILGQKVEFLVSFYNNEISEKSEIFDDQFSVERPDGSNFTLKIRSTKLEDSAMYFCASRRTDNQNSPLHFGNGTRLTVT.

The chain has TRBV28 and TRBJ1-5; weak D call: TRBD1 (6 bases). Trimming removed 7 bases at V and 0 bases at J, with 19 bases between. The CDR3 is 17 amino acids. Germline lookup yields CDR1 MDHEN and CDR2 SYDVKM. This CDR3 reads CASTLGGSPYSNQPQHF. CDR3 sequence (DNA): TGTGCCAGCACCCTGGGGGGCAGCCCGTATAGCAATCAGCCCCAGCATTTT.

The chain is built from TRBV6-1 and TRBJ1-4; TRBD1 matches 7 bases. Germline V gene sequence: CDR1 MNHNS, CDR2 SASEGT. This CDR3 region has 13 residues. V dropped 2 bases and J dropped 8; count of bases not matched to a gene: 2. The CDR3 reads CASSETGAEKLFF. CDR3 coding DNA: TGTGCCAGCAGTGAAACAGGGGCCGAAAAACTGTTTTTT.

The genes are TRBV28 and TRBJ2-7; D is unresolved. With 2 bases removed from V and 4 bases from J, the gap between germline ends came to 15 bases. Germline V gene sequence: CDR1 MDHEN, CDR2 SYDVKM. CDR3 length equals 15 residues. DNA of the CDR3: TGTGCCAGCAGTTTAGAGTCGGTGGCTCGGTACGAGCAGTACTTC. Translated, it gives CASSLESVARYEQYF.

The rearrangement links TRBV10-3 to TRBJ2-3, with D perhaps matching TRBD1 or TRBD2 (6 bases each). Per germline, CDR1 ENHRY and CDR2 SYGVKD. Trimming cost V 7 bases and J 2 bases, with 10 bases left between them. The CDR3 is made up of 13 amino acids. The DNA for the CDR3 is TGTGCCATCAAGGGGGGCAACACAGATACGCAGTATTTT. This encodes CAIKGGNTDTQYF.

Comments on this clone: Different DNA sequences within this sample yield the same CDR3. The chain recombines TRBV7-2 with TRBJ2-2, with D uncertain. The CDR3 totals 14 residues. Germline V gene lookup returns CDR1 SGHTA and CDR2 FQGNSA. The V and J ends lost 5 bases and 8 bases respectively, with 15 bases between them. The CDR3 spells CASSLGVKTGELFF. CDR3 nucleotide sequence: TGTGCCAGCAGCCTAGGAGTAAAGACGGGGGAGCTGTTTTTT.

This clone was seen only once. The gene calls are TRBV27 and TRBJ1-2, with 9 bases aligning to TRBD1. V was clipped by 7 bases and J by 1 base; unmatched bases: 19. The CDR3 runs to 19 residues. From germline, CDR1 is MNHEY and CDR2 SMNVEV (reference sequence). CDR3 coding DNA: TGTGCCAGCAAAATCGGTTGGGACAGGGAAGGGCCGGATAACTATGGCTACACCTTC. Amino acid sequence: CASKIGWDREGPDNYGYTF.

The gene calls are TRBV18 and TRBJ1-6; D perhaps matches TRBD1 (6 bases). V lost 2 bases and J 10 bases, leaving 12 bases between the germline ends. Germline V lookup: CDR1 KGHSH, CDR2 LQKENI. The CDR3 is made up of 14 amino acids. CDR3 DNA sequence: TGTGCCAGCTCACCAAGCAGGGGAGACTCACCCCTCCACTTT. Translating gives CASSPSRGDSPLHF.

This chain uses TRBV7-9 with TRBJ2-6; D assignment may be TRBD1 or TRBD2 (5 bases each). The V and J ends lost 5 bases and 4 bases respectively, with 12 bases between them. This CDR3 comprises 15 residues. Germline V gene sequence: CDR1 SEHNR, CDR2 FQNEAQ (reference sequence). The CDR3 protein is CASSPGTSGANVLTF. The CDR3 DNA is TGTGCCAGCAGCCCCGGGACGTCCGGGGCCAACGTCCTGACTTTC.

This chain's CDR3 is CASSLLIVADTQYF. The CDR3 DNA follows: TGTGCCAGCAGTCTCCTGATCGTCGCAGATACGCAGTATTTT. The chain joins TRBV2 to TRBJ2-3; D is unresolved. This CDR3 comprises 14 residues. Trimming left V 5 bases short and J 4 bases short, with 13 bases between. Germline V CDR1 and CDR2: SNHLY, FYNNEI.

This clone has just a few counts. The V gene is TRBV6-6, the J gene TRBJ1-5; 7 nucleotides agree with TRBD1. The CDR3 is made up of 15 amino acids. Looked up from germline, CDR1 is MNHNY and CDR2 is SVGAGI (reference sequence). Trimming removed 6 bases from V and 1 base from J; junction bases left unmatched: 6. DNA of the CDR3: TGTGCCAGCAGATGGACAGGAGAGAGCAATCAGCCCCAGCATTTT. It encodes CASRWTGESNQPQHF.

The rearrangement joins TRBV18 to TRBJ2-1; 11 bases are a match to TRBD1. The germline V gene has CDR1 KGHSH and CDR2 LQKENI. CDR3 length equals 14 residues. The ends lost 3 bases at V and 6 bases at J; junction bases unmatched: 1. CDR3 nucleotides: TGTGCCAGCTCACCGGGGACAGGGGGCAATGAGCAGTTCTTC. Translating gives CASSPGTGGNEQFF.

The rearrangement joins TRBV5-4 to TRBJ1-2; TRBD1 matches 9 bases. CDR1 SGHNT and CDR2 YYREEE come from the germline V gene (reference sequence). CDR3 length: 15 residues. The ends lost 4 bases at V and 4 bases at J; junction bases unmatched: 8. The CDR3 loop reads CASSEGQGKGYGYTF. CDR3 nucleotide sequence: TGTGCCAGCAGCGAAGGACAGGGGAAGGGCTATGGCTACACCTTC.

CDR3 residues: CASRYGLASDTQYF. CDR3 in DNA: TGTGCCAGCAGATACGGACTAGCATCAGATACGCAGTATTTT. The genes are TRBV2 and TRBJ2-3; 8 bases agree with TRBD2. Germline CDR1 and CDR2: SNHLY and FYNNEI. Trimming took 6 bases from V and 4 from J; bases not matched to a gene: 6. The CDR3 totals 14 residues.

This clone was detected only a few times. The CDR3 sequence: CAWSKLGLASDTQYF. Written as DNA, the CDR3 is TGTGCCTGGAGTAAACTGGGACTAGCATCAGATACGCAGTATTTT. V and J are TRBV30 and TRBJ2-3, with 9 positions matching TRBD2. Looked up from germline, CDR1 is GTSNPN and CDR2 is SVGIG (reference sequence). The CDR3 length is 15 residues. The ends lost 2 bases at V and 4 bases at J; junction bases unmatched: 7.

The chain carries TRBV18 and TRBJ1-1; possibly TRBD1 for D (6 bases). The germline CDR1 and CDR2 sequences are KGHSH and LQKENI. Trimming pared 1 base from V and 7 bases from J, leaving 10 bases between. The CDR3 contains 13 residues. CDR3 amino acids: CASSPRQAREAFF. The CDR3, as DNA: TGTGCCAGCTCACCACGACAGGCTCGTGAAGCTTTCTTT.

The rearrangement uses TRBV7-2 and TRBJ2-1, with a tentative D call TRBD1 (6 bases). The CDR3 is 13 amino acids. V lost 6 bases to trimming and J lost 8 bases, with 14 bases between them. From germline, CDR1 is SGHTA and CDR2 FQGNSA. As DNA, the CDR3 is TGTGCCAGCAGAAATTCTGGGGGCGATGAGCAGTTCTTC. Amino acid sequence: CASRNSGGDEQFF.

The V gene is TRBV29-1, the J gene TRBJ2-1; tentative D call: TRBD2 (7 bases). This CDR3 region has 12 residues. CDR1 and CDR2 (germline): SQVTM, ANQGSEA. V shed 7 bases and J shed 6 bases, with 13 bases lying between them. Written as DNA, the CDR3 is TGCAGCGGGGAAAGGGGGGGCAATGAGCAGTTCTTC. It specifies CSGERGGNEQFF.

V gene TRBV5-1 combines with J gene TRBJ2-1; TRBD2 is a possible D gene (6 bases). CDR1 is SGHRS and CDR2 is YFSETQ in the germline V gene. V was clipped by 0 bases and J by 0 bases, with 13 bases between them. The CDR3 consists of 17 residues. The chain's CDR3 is CASSLGSRENSYNEQFF. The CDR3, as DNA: TGCGCCAGCAGCTTGGGGAGTCGGGAGAACTCCTACAATGAGCAGTTCTTC.